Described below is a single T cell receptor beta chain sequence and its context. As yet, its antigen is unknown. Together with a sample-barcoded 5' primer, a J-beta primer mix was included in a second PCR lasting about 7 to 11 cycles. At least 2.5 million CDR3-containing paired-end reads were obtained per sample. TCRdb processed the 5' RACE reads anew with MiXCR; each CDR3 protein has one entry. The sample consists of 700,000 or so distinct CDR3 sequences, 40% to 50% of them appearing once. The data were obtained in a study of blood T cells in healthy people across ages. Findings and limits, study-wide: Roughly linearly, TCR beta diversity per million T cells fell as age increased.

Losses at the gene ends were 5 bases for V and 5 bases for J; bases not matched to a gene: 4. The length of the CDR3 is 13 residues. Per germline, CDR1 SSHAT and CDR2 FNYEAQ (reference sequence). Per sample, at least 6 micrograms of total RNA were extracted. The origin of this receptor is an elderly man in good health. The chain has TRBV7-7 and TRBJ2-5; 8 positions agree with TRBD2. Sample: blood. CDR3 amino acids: CASSAQRGETQYF. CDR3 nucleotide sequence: TGTGCCAGCAGCGCCCAGCGGGGGGAGACCCAGTACTTC.